This section outlines one TCR beta chain sequence together with its context. This specimen belongs to a study of blood T cell repertoires in COVID-19. The wider study: Spain, Italy and the United States supplied samples that represented acute and convalescent COVID-19. Sources were T cells, B-cell-depleted T cells, or PBMCs; the material itself was cDNA or gDNA.

Germline-derived CDR1 and CDR2 are MNHEY and SVGEGT. V lost 0 bases, J lost 0 bases, and 12 bases lay in between. CDR3 length: 16 amino acids. In the study's own analysis: Amplifying reference gene primers gave estimates of nucleated cell counts. Sequencing used immunoSEQ multiplex PCR; TCRdb keeps in-frame clones, though not all of them. That table is the source of V, J and clone size, and D and trimming were worked out from the DNA. The sample has about 240,000 clones, 80% to 90% seen once. The sequencing input was peripheral blood. The receptor comes from a woman in her 70s with acute or convalescent COVID-19. This chain connects TRBV6-2 or TRBV6-3 to TRBJ2-7; possibly TRBD1 for D (6 bases). This CDR3 is CASSYSDRTNSYEQYF. The CDR3 DNA sequence: TGTGCCAGCAGTTACTCAGACAGGACAAACTCCTACGAGCAGTACTTC.